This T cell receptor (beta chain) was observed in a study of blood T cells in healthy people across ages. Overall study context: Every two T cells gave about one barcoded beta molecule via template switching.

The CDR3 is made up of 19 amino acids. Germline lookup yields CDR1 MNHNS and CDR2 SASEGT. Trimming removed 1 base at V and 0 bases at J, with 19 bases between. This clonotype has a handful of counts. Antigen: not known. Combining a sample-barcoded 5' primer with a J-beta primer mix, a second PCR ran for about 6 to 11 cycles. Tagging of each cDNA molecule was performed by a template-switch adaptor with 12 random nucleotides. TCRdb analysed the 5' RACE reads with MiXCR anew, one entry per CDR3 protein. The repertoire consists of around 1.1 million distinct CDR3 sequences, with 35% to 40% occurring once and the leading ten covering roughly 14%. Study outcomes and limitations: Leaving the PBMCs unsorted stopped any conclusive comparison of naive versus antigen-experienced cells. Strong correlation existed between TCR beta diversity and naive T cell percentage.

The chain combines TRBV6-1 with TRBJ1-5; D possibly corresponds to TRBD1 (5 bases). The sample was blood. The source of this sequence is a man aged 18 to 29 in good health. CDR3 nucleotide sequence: TGTGCCAGCAGTGAAGGGTATCCCCTGACAGATTATAGCAATCAGCCCCAGCATTTT. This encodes CASSEGYPLTDYSNQPQHF.